The 17 T cell receptor beta chains in this list originate from one sample, sequenced in a study of blood T cells in healthy people across ages. The use of a sample-barcoded 5' primer and a J-beta primer mix characterized a second PCR of about 7 to 12 cycles. One entry per CDR3 protein, called by TCRdb with MiXCR from the 5' RACE reads. This repertoire shows hundreds of thousands of distinct CDR3 sequences, around 54% found once; its top ten account for roughly 34%. Sequenced input: blood. These TCRs come from a man in his sixties in good health.

CDR3 nucleotide sequence: TGTGCCAGTAGTATAGATACGGGGCACATTCAAGAGACCCAGTACTTC. The encoded protein is CASSIDTGHIQETQYF. J is TRBJ2-5 and V is TRBV19, with D perhaps matching TRBD1 or TRBD2 (5 bases each). Germline values: CDR1 LNHDA, CDR2 SQIVND (reference sequence). The CDR3 totals 16 residues. Trimming left V 0 bases short and J 2 bases short, with 13 bases between.

This sequence joins TRBV10-3 and TRBJ1-4; 7 bases agree with TRBD1. The CDR3 loop spans 15 amino acids. The germline V gene encodes CDR1 ENHRY and CDR2 SYGVKD. V was pared by 6 bases and J by 5 bases, with 9 bases of the junction left unmatched. CDR3 amino acids: CAIRDSDRPNEKLFF. For the CDR3, the DNA is TGTGCCATCAGGGATTCGGACAGGCCCAATGAAAAACTGTTTTTT.

Worth noting for this clonotype: Since a much larger clone is just one base distant, this may be a read error. The chain is built from TRBV7-9 and TRBJ2-1, with D maybe TRBD1 (6 bases). Germline assignment: CDR1 SEHNR and CDR2 FQNEAQ (reference sequence). The CDR3 runs to 18 residues. The CDR3 spells CASSPLPMGAYSYDEQFF. Here the CDR3 DNA reads TGTGCCAGCAGCCCCCTCCCCATGGGGGCGTACTCCTACGATGAGCAGTTCTTC. Using reference TRBV7-9 and TRBJ2-1 for the parts outside the CDR3, the full variable domain is DTGVSQNPRHKITKRGQNVTFRCDPISEHNRLYWYRQTLGQGPEFLTYFQNEAQLEKSRLLSDRFSAERPKGSFSTLEIQRTEQGDSAMYLCASSPLPMGAYSYDEQFFGPGTRLTVL.

The chain links TRBV11-2 to TRBJ2-7; weak D call: TRBD1 (6 bases). V lost 0 bases to trimming and J lost 3 bases, with 12 bases between them. Germline V gene data show CDR1 as SGHAT and CDR2 as FQNNGV. CDR3 size: 15 residues. CDR3 region: CASSLDPAGVYEQYF. For the CDR3, the DNA is TGTGCCAGCAGCTTAGATCCAGCAGGGGTCTACGAGCAGTACTTC.

V and J are TRBV29-1 and TRBJ1-2, with 8 bases identical to TRBD1. The CDR3 has 11 amino acids. The J segment lost 8 bases and the V segment lost 4 bases, leaving 3 bases of the junction unmatched. CDR1 is SQVTM and CDR2 is ANQGSEA in the germline V gene. Written as DNA, the CDR3 is TGCAGCGTTGGGACAGGGCTCGGCTACACCTTC. Translation: CSVGTGLGYTF. Combining the CDR3 with reference TRBV29-1 and TRBJ1-2 gives the whole variable domain SAVISQKPSRDICQRGTSLTIQCQVDSQVTMMFWYRQQPGQSLTLIATANQGSEATYESGFVIDKFPISRPNLTFSTLTVSNMSPEDSSIYLCSVGTGLGYTFGSGTRLTVV.

The chain uses TRBV20-1 and TRBJ2-7; D possibly corresponds to TRBD1 (7 bases). The CDR3 covers 14 residues. The germline gives CDR1 DFQATT, CDR2 SNEGSKA (reference sequence). V lost 7 bases to trimming and J lost 2 bases, with 18 bases between them. The CDR3 loop reads CSVLGQGGTYEQYF. The CDR3 bases are TGCAGTGTTTTGGGGCAGGGGGGAACCTACGAGCAGTACTTC.

Regarding this clonotype: A read error may produce the germline difference seen at one junction end. V is TRBV7-2 and J is TRBJ2-7, with 7 bases fitting TRBD1. This CDR3 has 14 amino acids. The germline V gene has CDR1 SGHTA and CDR2 FQGNSA. CDR3 DNA: TGTGCCGGCAGCTACGACAGGGAGTCCTACGAGCAGTACTTC. Translated: CAGSYDRESYEQYF.

This clonotype came up a few times. This chain connects TRBV5-1 to TRBJ2-1; TRBD1 matches at 11 bases. Germline values: CDR1 SGHRS, CDR2 YFSETQ. The CDR3 is 14 amino acids. The V gene end was trimmed by 2 bases and the J gene end by 6 bases; junction bases not matched to a gene: 1. CDR3 sequence (DNA): TGCGCCAGCAGCTTAGGGACAGGGGGCAATGAGCAGTTCTTC. It encodes CASSLGTGGNEQFF.

There are many counts of this clonotype. This chain uses TRBV5-5 with TRBJ2-6; the D gene is possibly TRBD1 (5 bases). Germline V gene data show CDR1 as SGHKS and CDR2 as YYEKEE (reference sequence). Trimming removed 0 bases at V and 2 bases at J, with 15 bases between. The CDR3 length is 18 residues. The DNA of the CDR3 is TGTGCCAGCAGCTTGGTTGCAGGGAAAAGGACTGGGGCCAACGTCCTGACTTTC. Protein product: CASSLVAGKRTGANVLTF.

Note on this clonotype: Mismatch with germline at one junction end may stem from a read error. The chain carries TRBV5-6 and TRBJ2-5; D ambiguous. Gene TRBJ2-7 matches the end of the DNA better, so the J call may be wrong. CDR3 length: 13 amino acids. Looked up from germline, CDR1 is SGHDT and CDR2 is YYEEEE. The CDR3 DNA follows: TGTGCCGGCAGCTTCCCTCAGGACTACGAGCAGTACTTC. Encoded protein: CAGSFPQDYEQYF.

The J gene is TRBJ2-3, the V gene TRBV7-2; D remains ambiguous. Trimming removed 8 bases from V and 0 bases from J, with 15 bases in between. This CDR3 is built from 15 residues. In germline, CDR1 is SGHTA, CDR2 FQGNSA. The DNA of the CDR3 is TGTGCCAGCGACCCGCCGGGTCGTAGCACAGATACGCAGTATTTT. Translation: CASDPPGRSTDTQYF.

The chain is built from TRBV20-1 and TRBJ2-6; TRBD1 or TRBD2 may be the D gene (6 bases each). Trimming took off 3 bases at V and 0 bases at J, with 12 bases between the two ends. This CDR3 has 16 amino acids. Looked up from germline, CDR1 is DFQATT and CDR2 is SNEGSKA (reference sequence). CDR3 residues: CSARGGTNSGANVLTF. The DNA of the CDR3 is TGCAGTGCTAGGGGCGGGACAAACTCTGGGGCCAACGTCCTGACTTTC.

This clonotype appeared a single time. One junction end disagrees with the germline gene, perhaps due to a read error. CDR3 residues: CAGSPRDRGTYEQYF. CDR3 DNA sequence: TGTGCCGGCAGCCCCCGGGACAGGGGCACCTACGAGCAGTACTTC. The V and J genes are TRBV4-2 and TRBJ2-7; 10 nucleotides agree with TRBD1. The length of the CDR3 is 15 residues. The germline V gene has CDR1 LGHNA and CDR2 YNFKEQ.

The rearrangement links TRBV27 to TRBJ1-6; 8 positions match TRBD1. V was pared by 4 bases and J by 11 bases, with 7 bases of the junction left unmatched. The CDR3 has 14 residues. Germline V gene lookup returns CDR1 MNHEY and CDR2 SMNVEV (reference sequence). CDR3 DNA sequence: TGTGCCAGCAGTTCGACAGGGGCCAATCCACCCCTCCACTTT. It yields the protein CASSSTGANPPLHF.

The sample holds a few counts of this clonotype. The chain carries TRBV12-3 or TRBV12-4 and TRBJ2-5; D not certain. This CDR3 has 14 amino acids. Trimming took off 7 bases at V and 4 bases at J, with 16 bases between the two ends. The CDR3 DNA reads as TGTGCCAGCACCATCACTACCCAGGCAGAGACCCAGTACTTC. Translated, it gives CASTITTQAETQYF.

The chain links TRBV12-3 or TRBV12-4 to TRBJ1-2; TRBD1 is a possible D gene (6 bases). This CDR3 is 15 amino acids long. V lost 5 bases and J 4 bases, leaving 17 bases between the germline ends. CDR3 loop: CASSPTTTGTYGYTF. DNA of the CDR3: TGTGCCAGCAGTCCAACAACGACAGGAACCTATGGCTACACCTTC.

In its sample, this clonotype was seen many times. The chain employs TRBV6-5 and TRBJ2-7, with D perhaps TRBD1 or TRBD2 (5 bases each). Germline values: CDR1 MNHEY, CDR2 SVGAGI. V lost 5 bases and J 2 bases, leaving 13 bases between the germline ends. The CDR3 totals 14 residues. The CDR3 DNA reads as TGTGCCAGCAGTAGCGGACAACCTCCCTACGAGCAGTACTTC. It specifies CASSSGQPPYEQYF.